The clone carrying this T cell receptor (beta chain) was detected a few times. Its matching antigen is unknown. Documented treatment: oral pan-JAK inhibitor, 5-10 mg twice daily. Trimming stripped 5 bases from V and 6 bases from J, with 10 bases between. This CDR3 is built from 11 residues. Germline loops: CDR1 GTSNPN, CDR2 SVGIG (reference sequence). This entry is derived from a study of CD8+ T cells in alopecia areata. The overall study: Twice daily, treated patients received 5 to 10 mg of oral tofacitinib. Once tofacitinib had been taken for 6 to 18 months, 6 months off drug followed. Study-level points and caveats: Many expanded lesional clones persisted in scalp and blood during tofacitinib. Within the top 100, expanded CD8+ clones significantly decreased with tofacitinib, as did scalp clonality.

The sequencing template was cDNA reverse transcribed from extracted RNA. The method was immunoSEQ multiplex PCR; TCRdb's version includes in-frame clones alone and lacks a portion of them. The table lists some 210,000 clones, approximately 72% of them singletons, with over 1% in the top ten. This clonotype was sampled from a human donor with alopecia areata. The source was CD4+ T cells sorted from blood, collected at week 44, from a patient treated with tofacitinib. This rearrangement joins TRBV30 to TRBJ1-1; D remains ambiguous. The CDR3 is CAWDFSAEAFF. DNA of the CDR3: TGTGCCTGGGATTTTTCGGCTGAAGCTTTCTTT.